A selection of T cell receptor beta chains follows, all from one sample in a study of T cell responses to AZD1222 COVID-19 vaccine. Profiled with immunoSEQ multiplex PCR; TCRdb holds only in-frame clones, not every one. The sample lists some 85,000 clones, 75% to 90% occurring once. The source was peripheral blood, collected on day 0 of AZD1222 vaccination. The source of these receptors is an adult in good health. CDR3s leave out the opening cysteine and the closing phenylalanine or tryptophan. Each record gives: CDR3 protein, V gene, J gene.

cdr3_aa: ASSFRTRGKETQY
v_call: TRBV7-2
j_call: TRBJ2-5

cdr3_aa: ASSYSTGETQY
v_call: TRBV6-5
j_call: TRBJ2-5

cdr3_aa: ASMRESTDTQY
v_call: TRBV19
j_call: TRBJ2-3

cdr3_aa: ASSLGTRLKEQY
v_call: TRBV7-2
j_call: TRBJ2-7

cdr3_aa: ASSQVDMGLYTGELF
v_call: TRBV4-1
j_call: TRBJ2-2

cdr3_aa: AILADGTDTQY
v_call: TRBV28
j_call: TRBJ2-3

cdr3_aa: ASSTLGTAGYEQY
v_call: TRBV19
j_call: TRBJ2-7

cdr3_aa: ASSLSGRSEQF
v_call: TRBV18
j_call: TRBJ2-1

cdr3_aa: ASSLGGGGTDTQY
v_call: TRBV7-8
j_call: TRBJ2-3

cdr3_aa: ASSQRQGNQPQH
v_call: TRBV4-1
j_call: TRBJ1-5

cdr3_aa: ASKEGGAYQPQH
v_call: TRBV2
j_call: TRBJ1-5

cdr3_aa: ASSMSREEGYT
v_call: TRBV19
j_call: TRBJ1-2

cdr3_aa: ASRGGGRFDEQY
v_call: TRBV11-2
j_call: TRBJ2-7

cdr3_aa: ASSAEGGSVIETQY
v_call: TRBV9
j_call: TRBJ2-5

cdr3_aa: ASIRGAPLEAF
v_call: TRBV28
j_call: TRBJ1-1

cdr3_aa: ASSLNVVGAGMDEQY
v_call: TRBV5-1
j_call: TRBJ2-7

cdr3_aa: ASSVGGNSNQPQH
v_call: TRBV9
j_call: TRBJ1-5

cdr3_aa: ASSLPRGVRNEQF
v_call: TRBV7-8
j_call: TRBJ2-1

cdr3_aa: SVPGTENEKLF
v_call: TRBV29-1
j_call: TRBJ1-4

cdr3_aa: ASSEQGQGHSPLH
v_call: TRBV6-1
j_call: TRBJ1-6

cdr3_aa: ASSSTDQRQVGKLF
v_call: TRBV6-5
j_call: TRBJ1-4

cdr3_aa: ASEEGRGSPLH
v_call: TRBV11-2
j_call: TRBJ1-6

cdr3_aa: ATSRDGVEQY
v_call: TRBV15
j_call: TRBJ2-7

cdr3_aa: ASSQDYVAGGRTQY
v_call: TRBV3-1/TRBV3-2
j_call: TRBJ2-3

cdr3_aa: ASSISIHQPQH
v_call: TRBV6-5
j_call: TRBJ1-5

cdr3_aa: ASSAGLGEKLF
v_call: TRBV5-1
j_call: TRBJ1-4

cdr3_aa: ASSFLDRGQTEAF
v_call: TRBV5-1
j_call: TRBJ1-1

cdr3_aa: ASSKTMLTPDEAF
v_call: TRBV21-1
j_call: TRBJ1-1

cdr3_aa: AIRDRDRGNQETQY
v_call: TRBV10-3
j_call: TRBJ2-5

cdr3_aa: ASSFRGNNSPLH
v_call: TRBV11-1
j_call: TRBJ1-6

cdr3_aa: ASSHSGRADYEQY
v_call: TRBV6-6
j_call: TRBJ2-7

cdr3_aa: ASNPPPGVTNEKLF
v_call: TRBV28
j_call: TRBJ1-4

cdr3_aa: ASLRTQDPEDEQY
v_call: TRBV7-6
j_call: TRBJ2-7

cdr3_aa: ASSFSQGLMDSPLH
v_call: TRBV28
j_call: TRBJ1-6

cdr3_aa: ASSSPRSAKNIQY
v_call: TRBV6-5
j_call: TRBJ2-4

cdr3_aa: AIGTQSYEQY
v_call: TRBV10-3
j_call: TRBJ2-7

cdr3_aa: AWSLDRRTDTQY
v_call: TRBV30
j_call: TRBJ2-3